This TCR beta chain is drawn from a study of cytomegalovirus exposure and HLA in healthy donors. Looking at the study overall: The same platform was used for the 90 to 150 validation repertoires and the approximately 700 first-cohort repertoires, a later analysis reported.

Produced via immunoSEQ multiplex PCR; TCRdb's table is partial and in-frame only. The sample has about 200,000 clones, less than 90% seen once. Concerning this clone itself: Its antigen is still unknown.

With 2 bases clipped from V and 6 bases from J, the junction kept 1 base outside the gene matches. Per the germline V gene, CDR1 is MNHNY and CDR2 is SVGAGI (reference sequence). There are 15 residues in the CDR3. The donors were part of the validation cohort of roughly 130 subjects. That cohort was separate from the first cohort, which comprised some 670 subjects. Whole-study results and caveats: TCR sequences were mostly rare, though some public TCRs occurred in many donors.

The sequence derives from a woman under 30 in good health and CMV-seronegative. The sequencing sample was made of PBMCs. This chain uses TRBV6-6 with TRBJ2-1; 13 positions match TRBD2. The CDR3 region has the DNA TGTGCCAGCAGTTACGGACTAGCGGGAGTCAATGAGCAGTTCTTC. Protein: CASSYGLAGVNEQFF.